This is a list of T cell receptor beta chains from one sample in a study of T cells after yellow fever vaccination. Using its own MiXCR run on the 5' RACE reads, TCRdb lists one record per CDR3 protein. The table has about 340,000 distinct CDR3 sequences, 12% seen once. This specimen consisted of CD4+ T cells sorted from PBMCs, obtained 15 days after the yellow fever booster vaccination. The receptor set was obtained from a man younger than 35 who received the YFV17D yellow fever vaccine. The CDR3 runs from the conserved cysteine through the conserved F or W.

j_call v_call cdr3_aa
TRBJ1-1 TRBV6-5 CASSRPGTGNTEAFF
TRBJ1-5 TRBV20-1 CSASAGPLQPQHF
TRBJ1-6 TRBV7-3 CASSDYRVDNSPLHF
TRBJ2-2 TRBV5-1 CASSLAGVNTGELFF
TRBJ1-5 TRBV18 CASSVGLSNQPQHF
TRBJ2-1 TRBV7-8 CASSPLGRGNEQFF
TRBJ2-2 TRBV6-5 CASSYIGRFTGELFF
TRBJ2-5 TRBV12-3/TRBV12-4 CASSSGTVPETQYF
TRBJ2-1 TRBV19 CASSTQGQGHEQFF
TRBJ1-3 TRBV6-5 CASSYSSFENTIYF
TRBJ1-1 TRBV28 CASTIPQGGNTEAFF
TRBJ2-1 TRBV7-2 CASIISGGLDEQFF
TRBJ1-1 TRBV10-3 CAIGRGIEAFF
TRBJ2-5 TRBV7-2 CASLGQETQYF
TRBJ2-2 TRBV7-9 CASSPTANTGELFF
TRBJ1-1 TRBV5-1 CASSLSQNTEAFF
TRBJ2-5 TRBV5-6 CASSRGLVVETQYF